The sequence of this T cell receptor (beta chain) was determined in a study of human T cells and chemical hapten exposure. Turning to the study itself: The upper back received 0.01% DPC by patch testing, with results read at 6 days.

The CDR3 is 13 residues long. V gave up 0 bases and J gave up 0 bases, with 6 bases separating them. The V gene's germline CDR1 is DFQATT and CDR2 SNEGSKA (reference sequence). This clonotype was seen repeatedly, ten times or more. TCRdb recomputed calls from the RACE reads with MiXCR, one row per CDR3 protein. In the table there are 89,000 or so distinct CDR3 sequences, less than 8.5% of which are singletons. Time point noted: patch test 2, 6 weeks after DPC sensitization. Treatment in this sample: therapeutic diphenylcyclopropenone sensitization with weekly scalp DPC. The template was total RNA from unfractionated whole blood.

The chain is built from TRBV20-1 and TRBJ2-7; D uncertain. The clonotype comes from a woman aged 25 to 39 with alopecia areata. Some clones in this sample may be carry-over from other donors' samples. Here the sequenced sample was whole blood, taken in connection with sensitization to the hapten diphenylcyclopropenone (DPC). CDR3 residues: CSARDRLSYEQYF. CDR3 DNA sequence: TGCAGTGCTAGAGATAGGCTCTCCTACGAGCAGTACTTC.